A selection of T cell receptor beta chains follows, all from one sample in a study of T cells in Graves' hyperthyroidism and ophthalmopathy. One entry per CDR3 protein results from TCRdb running MiXCR on the multiplex PCR reads. The sample lists 640,000 or so distinct CDR3 sequences; around 14% were seen once. Sequencing was carried out using blood. The receptors were sampled from a young woman with Graves' ophthalmopathy. Each CDR3 is given with its conserved first and last residue. A D gene is named only where the DNA matches it firmly. Size values are once, few and many counts, or a class for expanded clones, and some rows have none.

D	V	J	size	CDR3	DNA
.	TRBV7-7	TRBJ2-5	few	CASSLQSTEGETQYF	TGTGCTAGCAGCTTACAGTCGACTGAAGGGGAGACCCAGTACTTC
.	TRBV24-1	TRBJ2-7	many	CATSRRERPNEQYF	TGTGCCACCAGTAGGCGCGAAAGGCCGAACGAGCAGTACTTC
TRBD1	TRBV19	TRBJ1-5	few	CASTLTGGGNQPQHF	TGTGCCAGTACCCTGACAGGGGGAGGTAATCAGCCCCAGCATTTT
.	TRBV10-3	TRBJ1-2	.	CAIFQQGPVYGYTF	TGTGCCATCTTTCAGCAGGGACCGGTCTATGGCTACACCTTC
TRBD1	TRBV7-7	TRBJ2-5	many	CASSLGGQGLQETQYF	TGTGCTAGCAGCTTAGGGGGACAGGGTCTCCAAGAGACCCAGTACTTC
TRBD1	TRBV27	TRBJ1-5	.	CATRTGRGQPQHF	TGTGCCACCAGGACAGGGAGGGGTCAGCCCCAGCATTTT
.	TRBV12-3/TRBV12-4	TRBJ1-2	.	CASSLALRSGYTF	TGTGCCAGCAGTTTAGCGCTTAGGAGCGGCTACACCTTC
TRBD2	TRBV6-5	TRBJ2-1	.	CASSFPRSGKGTDYEQFF	TGTGCCAGCAGTTTCCCCCGAAGCGGGAAGGGGACGGATTATGAGCAGTTCTTC
TRBD2	TRBV27	TRBJ2-7	many	CASSAGTRTYEQYF	TGTGCCAGCAGTGCTGGGACTAGAACCTACGAGCAGTACTTC
.	TRBV27	TRBJ1-2	many	CASSPGGGSYGYTF	TGTGCCAGCAGCCCCGGGGGGGGTAGCTATGGCTACACCTTC
TRBD2	TRBV4-1	TRBJ2-3	.	CASSQALSSGRLEGGTDTQYF	TGCGCCAGCAGCCAAGCATTGTCTAGCGGGAGATTGGAAGGTGGCACAGATACGCAGTATTTT
.	TRBV3-1	TRBJ2-5	many	CASSPRAGGHGQYF	TGTGCCAGCAGCCCGAGGGCGGGTGGCCATGGCCAGTACTTC
TRBD2	TRBV3-1	TRBJ2-5	many	CASSGGGAGQETQYF	TGTGCCAGCAGCGGGGGGGGAGCGGGACAAGAGACCCAGTACTTC
TRBD1	TRBV19	TRBJ2-1	.	CATSIGRGYDNEQFF	TGTGCCACCTCGATCGGCAGGGGGTATGACAATGAGCAGTTCTTC
.	TRBV20-1	TRBJ1-2	.	CSARDPNQGYTF	TGCAGTGCTAGAGATCCGAATCAGGGCTACACCTTC
TRBD1	TRBV20-1	TRBJ1-2	many	CSAPDRDGGYTF	TGCAGTGCTCCGGACAGGGATGGAGGCTACACCTTC
.	TRBV11-3	TRBJ2-5	.	CASSPEVVGTQHF	TGTGCCAGCAGCCCTGAGGTGGTGGGGACCCAGCACTTC
.	TRBV24-1	TRBJ2-2	.	CATGGVGAGELFF	TGTGCCACCGGTGGAGTGGGTGCCGGGGAGCTGTTTTTT
TRBD2	TRBV28	TRBJ2-3	many	CASISRGRDKTSTDTQYF	TGTGCCAGCATTTCGCGCGGGAGGGATAAAACTAGCACAGATACGCAGTATTTT
.	TRBV19	TRBJ2-7	many	CASRAGGVYEQYF	TGTGCCAGTAGGGCCGGGGGAGTCTACGAGCAGTACTTC
TRBD2	TRBV9	TRBJ2-7	many	CASSELGLAYEQYF	TGTGCCAGCAGCGAGCTGGGACTAGCTTACGAGCAGTACTTC
.	TRBV7-2	TRBJ2-1	many	CASSPPQGDEQFF	TGTGCCAGCAGCCCGCCCCAGGGAGATGAGCAGTTCTTC
TRBD2	TRBV6-2/TRBV6-3	TRBJ2-1	many	CASMGTSGYNEQFF	TGTGCCAGCATGGGGACTAGCGGGTACAATGAGCAGTTCTTC
TRBD2	TRBV28	TRBJ2-1	many	CASSFFSGLAGGPVAEQFF	TGTGCCAGCAGTTTCTTTTCGGGACTAGCGGGAGGGCCGGTAGCTGAGCAGTTCTTC
.	TRBV6-1	TRBJ2-5	.	CASSQDRRETQYF	TGTGCCAGCAGTCAAGACAGGCGAGAGACCCAGTACTTC
TRBD1	TRBV7-2	TRBJ1-2	many	CASSQQGNYGYTF	TGTGCCAGCAGCCAACAGGGGAACTATGGCTACACCTTC
.	TRBV9	TRBJ2-1	few	CASSFNPPGFYNEQFF	TGTGCCAGCAGTTTTAATCCTCCCGGGTTTTACAATGAGCAGTTCTTC
.	TRBV27	TRBJ1-1	many	CASSKPGWNTEAFF	TGTGCCAGCAGTAAACCAGGGTGGAACACTGAAGCTTTCTTT